A single sample is the source of the 13 T cell receptor beta chains below, sequenced in a study of identical twins. TCRdb reprocessed the 5' RACE reads via MiXCR and lists one record per CDR3 protein. Of 400,000 to 550,000 distinct CDR3 sequences listed, around 20% are singletons. This sample also appeared in a second study, on T cells expressing NK-cell markers.

Sequenced material: CD4+ T cells sorted from blood. The receptors stem from a woman aged 18-29 years in good health.

This clonotype was found a few times. The gene calls are TRBV27 and TRBJ2-7, with TRBD2 matching 7 bases. The J segment lost 2 bases and the V segment lost 2 bases, leaving 3 bases of the junction unmatched. CDR3 length equals 14 residues. CDR1 is MNHEY and CDR2 is SMNVEV in the germline V gene (reference sequence). The CDR3 here is CASSLGGRAYEQYF. The CDR3 DNA sequence: TGTGCCAGCAGTTTAGGTGGGAGGGCCTACGAGCAGTACTTC.

The sample holds a few counts of this clonotype. This rearrangement joins TRBV7-9 to TRBJ2-1, with D perhaps matching TRBD1 or TRBD2 (5 bases each). There are 14 residues in the CDR3. CDR1 and CDR2 (germline): SEHNR, FQNEAQ (reference sequence). The V and J ends lost 5 bases and 4 bases respectively, with 12 bases between them. CDR3 loop: CASSRRDDYNEQFF. CDR3 DNA sequence: TGTGCCAGCAGCCGCCGGGACGATTACAATGAGCAGTTCTTC.

The chain recombines TRBV12-3 or TRBV12-4 with TRBJ2-3; weak D call: TRBD1 (5 bases). This CDR3 comprises 16 residues. The ends were cut back, 1 base at V and 4 bases at J, with 15 bases in the middle. The CDR3 here is CASSLGTKSIPDTQYF. The CDR3 DNA is TGTGCCAGCAGTTTAGGGACAAAATCAATACCAGATACGCAGTATTTT.

Only a few counts were recorded for this clonotype. This chain uses TRBV5-1 with TRBJ1-2; maybe TRBD1 (5 bases). Between the trimmed V and J ends, which lost 2 bases and 8 bases, there was a span of 13 bases. The CDR3 sequence is 13 residues long. Germline V gives CDR1 SGHRS, CDR2 YFSETQ. In DNA form, the CDR3 reads TGCGCCAGCAGCTTAACAACCGAGGGGGGCTACACCTTC. Translated: CASSLTTEGGYTF.

The sample holds a few counts of this clonotype. The V call is TRBV6-1, the J call TRBJ1-5, with 10 bases aligning to TRBD1. This CDR3 has 15 amino acids. The germline V gene has CDR1 MNHNS and CDR2 SASEGT. V dropped 2 bases and J dropped 7; count of bases not matched to a gene: 5. The CDR3 DNA follows: TGTGCCAGCAGTGAACGGGACAGGGGATTGCAGCCCCAGCATTTT. Translation: CASSERDRGLQPQHF.

The rearrangement uses TRBV12-3 or TRBV12-4 and TRBJ2-5, with D unclear. Trimming shortened V by 6 bases and J by 0 bases, and 5 bases separated the two germline ends. This CDR3 spans 12 amino acids. The chain's CDR3 is CASSVYQETQYF. The CDR3 DNA sequence: TGTGCCAGCAGCGTCTACCAAGAGACCCAGTACTTC.

This clonotype was counted only a few times. This sequence joins TRBV29-1 and TRBJ2-5; 7 positions agree with TRBD1. Per the germline V gene, CDR1 is SQVTM and CDR2 is ANQGSEA. The CDR3 runs to 13 residues. With 2 bases clipped from V and 4 bases from J, the junction kept 4 bases outside the gene matches. The CDR3 DNA is TGCAGCGTTGAAAGTTACAGGGGAGAGACCCAGTACTTC. Translation: CSVESYRGETQYF.

The V gene is TRBV20-1, the J gene TRBJ2-1; TRBD2 matches 9 bases. Germline assignment: CDR1 DFQATT and CDR2 SNEGSKA (reference sequence). Unmatched junction bases numbered 6, after V lost 4 bases and J lost 8 bases. The CDR3 length is 13 residues. The CDR3 protein is CSATGGGADEQFF. CDR3 nucleotide sequence: TGCAGTGCTACGGGCGGGGGGGCAGATGAGCAGTTCTTC.

The chain recombines TRBV20-1 with TRBJ1-1; 7 bases are shared with TRBD1. The trim removed 8 bases at V and 3 bases at J, leaving 9 bases unmatched. This CDR3 has 13 residues. Germline CDR1 and CDR2: DFQATT and SNEGSKA (reference sequence). CDR3 loop: CSTAQGSDTEAFF. The CDR3 region has the DNA TGCAGTACCGCACAGGGGTCCGACACTGAAGCTTTCTTT.

This clonotype was observed at least ten times. The chain employs TRBV18 and TRBJ2-3; D is uncertain. CDR1 is KGHSH, CDR2 LQKENI, per germline. V was clipped by 1 base and J by 4 bases, with 6 bases between them. This CDR3 has 13 residues. The CDR3 region has the DNA TGTGCCAGCTCACCACAAGGTGCAGATACGCAGTATTTT. It yields the protein CASSPQGADTQYF.

The table lists this clonotype with a few counts. The V gene is TRBV5-6, the J gene TRBJ1-2; the D is unclear. V lost 7 bases and J lost 3, with 10 bases in between. The CDR3 length is 12 residues. Germline CDR1 reads SGHDT; CDR2 reads YYEEEE. The CDR3 DNA reads TGTGCCAGCCACAGCGAATACTATGGCTACACCTTC. As protein: CASHSEYYGYTF.

This clonotype was seen only a few times. V and J are TRBV7-2 and TRBJ2-1; 7 bases are shared with TRBD2. The CDR3 has 15 amino acids. V gave up 5 bases and J gave up 0 bases; unmatched junction bases: 4. Per the germline V gene, CDR1 is SGHTA and CDR2 is FQGNSA. As DNA, the CDR3 is TGTGCCAGCAGCCGCAGGACTAGCTCCTACAATGAGCAGTTCTTC. This encodes CASSRRTSSYNEQFF.

This clonotype has a handful of counts. The rearrangement uses TRBV12-3 or TRBV12-4 and TRBJ1-1; D perhaps matches TRBD1 (5 bases). The V gene lost 4 bases and the J gene lost 4 bases, with 13 bases spanning the gap. The CDR3 extends over 14 amino acids. The CDR3 DNA follows: TGTGCCAGCAGTTGGGTAGGGGCGGGCACTGAAGCTTTCTTT. It codes for CASSWVGAGTEAFF.